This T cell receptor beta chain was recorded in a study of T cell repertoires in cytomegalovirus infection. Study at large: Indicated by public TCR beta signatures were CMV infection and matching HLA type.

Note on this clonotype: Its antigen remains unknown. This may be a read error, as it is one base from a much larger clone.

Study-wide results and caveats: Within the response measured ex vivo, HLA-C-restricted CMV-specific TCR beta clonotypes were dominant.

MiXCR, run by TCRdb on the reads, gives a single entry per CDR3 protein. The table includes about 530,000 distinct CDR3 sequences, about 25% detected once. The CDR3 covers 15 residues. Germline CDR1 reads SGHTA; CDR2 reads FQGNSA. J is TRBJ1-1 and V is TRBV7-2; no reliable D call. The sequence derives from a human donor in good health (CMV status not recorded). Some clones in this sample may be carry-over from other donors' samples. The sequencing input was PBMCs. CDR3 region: CARSLGRRMNTEAFF. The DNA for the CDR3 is TGTGCCAGGAGCTTAGGAAGGAGAATGAACACTGAAGCTTTCTTT.